These 14 T cell receptor beta chains came from one sample sequenced in a study of beta chain features in type 1 diabetes. General study findings and limits: Shorter TCRB CDR3s, moderately but significantly so, were found in Type 1 diabetes patients in all four CD4+ subsets.

Every bit of the isolated RNA underwent reverse transcription, so sequencing read expressed TCRB transcripts. Clones were sequenced by immunoSEQ multiplex PCR, and TCRdb holds only the in-frame ones, with some missing. Of almost 350,000 clones in the sample, approximately 10% were seen once. No cognate antigen is known for these TCRs. What was sequenced was central memory CD4+ T cells from blood. The origin of the receptors is a man aged 30-40 years with type 1 diabetes.

The V gene is TRBV7-2, the J gene TRBJ2-1, with 9 nucleotides matching TRBD1. Germline V gene sequence: CDR1 SGHTA, CDR2 FQGNSA. Trimming removed 7 bases from V and 12 bases from J; junction bases left unmatched: 16. There are 15 residues in the CDR3. Here the CDR3 reads CASTVTRDREVGQFF. CDR3 nucleotides: TGTGCCAGCACCGTAACCCGGGACAGGGAGGTCGGGCAGTTCTTC.

In its sample, this clone was seen a few times. The rearrangement joins TRBV30 to TRBJ1-6; D not certain. CDR1 is GTSNPN and CDR2 is SVGIG in the germline V gene (reference sequence). The CDR3 is made up of 14 amino acids. Trimming left V 3 bases short and J 5 bases short, with 11 bases between. CDR3 amino acids: CAWRVLVNNSPLHF. The CDR3 DNA reads as TGTGCCTGGAGGGTCCTCGTAAATAATTCACCCCTCCACTTT.

V gene TRBV7-2 combines with J gene TRBJ2-2; 10 bases line up with TRBD2. The V gene's germline CDR1 is SGHTA and CDR2 FQGNSA. The CDR3 consists of 15 residues. Trimming took 5 bases from V and 7 from J; bases not matched to a gene: 7. The CDR3 spells CASSRSGGAGGELFF. The CDR3 nucleotides read TGTGCCAGCAGCAGAAGCGGGGGGGCTGGCGGGGAGCTGTTTTTT. The full variable domain, rest sourced from reference TRBV7-2 and TRBJ2-2, is GAGVSQSPSNKVTEKGKDVELRCDPISGHTALYWYRQSLGQGLEFLIYFQGNSAPDKSGLPSDRFSAERTGGSVSTLTIQRTQQEDSAVYLCASSRSGGAGGELFFGEGSRLTVL.

This CDR3 is CASSTLAGAIQETQYF. As DNA, the CDR3 is TGCGCCAGCAGCACGCTAGCGGGGGCGATCCAAGAGACCCAGTACTTC. The rearrangement uses TRBV4-3 and TRBJ2-5; the match to TRBD2 covers 10 bases. Germline lookup yields CDR1 LGHNA and CDR2 YSLEER. This CDR3 comprises 16 residues. V trimming: 5 bases; J trimming: 1 base; junction bases outside the gene matches: 7.

The table lists this clone with a few counts. The J gene is TRBJ1-6, the V gene TRBV2; D gene unclear. Trimming left V 2 bases short and J 7 bases short, with 6 bases between. In germline, CDR1 is SNHLY, CDR2 FYNNEI. The CDR3 loop spans 13 amino acids. The CDR3 loop is CASSENPNSPLHF. Written as DNA, the CDR3 is TGTGCCAGCAGTGAAAATCCAAATTCACCCCTCCACTTT.

This clone appeared a few times. V usage is TRBV7-2 and J usage is TRBJ1-1; 7 positions agree with TRBD1. The CDR3 has 13 amino acids. With V trimmed by 5 bases and J by 7 bases, 7 bases remained unmatched. Germline V CDR1 and CDR2: SGHTA, FQGNSA. CDR3 residues: CASSPGRDSEAFF. CDR3 sequence (DNA): TGTGCCAGCAGCCCAGGGCGGGACAGTGAAGCTTTCTTT. The full variable domain, completed using reference TRBV7-2 and TRBJ1-1, is GAGVSQSPSNKVTEKGKDVELRCDPISGHTALYWYRQSLGQGLEFLIYFQGNSAPDKSGLPSDRFSAERTGGSVSTLTIQRTQQEDSAVYLCASSPGRDSEAFFGQGTRLTVV.

This clone was detected a few times. The chain carries TRBV5-4 and TRBJ2-3, with TRBD2 as a possible D gene (6 bases). Germline loops: CDR1 SGHNT, CDR2 YYREEE (reference sequence). The CDR3 consists of 17 residues. The V end lost 0 bases, the J end lost 4 bases, and 18 bases lay between the germline ends. The CDR3 coding sequence is TGTGCCAGCAGCTTGGCTGGCGGGATATTTGTCTCAGATACGCAGTATTTT. This translates into CASSLAGGIFVSDTQYF.

This sequence joins TRBV5-1 and TRBJ2-5; 7 nucleotides align to TRBD1. V shed 2 bases and J 5 bases; nucleotides not matched to a gene: 9. CDR1 is SGHRS, CDR2 YFSETQ, per germline. CDR3 length: 15 residues. Written as DNA, the CDR3 is TGCGCCAGCAGCTTACAGGGGTATGGGTCGGAGACCCAGTACTTC. This encodes CASSLQGYGSETQYF.

This clone was seen repeatedly, ten times or more. The chain uses TRBV4-3 and TRBJ2-5; TRBD1 might be the D (6 bases). The CDR3 spans 14 residues. In germline, CDR1 is LGHNA, CDR2 YSLEER. V lost 5 bases and J lost 0, with 10 bases in between. CDR3 protein: CASSDTGNQETQYF. DNA of the CDR3: TGCGCCAGCAGCGATACAGGGAACCAAGAGACCCAGTACTTC.

The chain recombines TRBV7-2 with TRBJ2-2; a weak D match, TRBD1 (5 bases). The germline V and J ends were trimmed by 8 bases and 4 bases, with 17 bases remaining between them. Germline CDR1 is SGHTA and CDR2 is FQGNSA. The CDR3 extends over 15 amino acids. The CDR3 DNA is TGTGCCAGCGGGGTAGGGCAGGGCGGCACCGGGGAGCTGTTTTTT. Amino acid sequence: CASGVGQGGTGELFF.

The gene calls are TRBV4-3 and TRBJ2-6; D not certain. V was pared by 0 bases and J by 0 bases, with 6 bases between. The germline V gene has CDR1 LGHNA and CDR2 YSLEER. The CDR3 has 16 amino acids. The CDR3 spells CASSQDTRSGANVLTF. DNA of the CDR3: TGCGCCAGCAGCCAAGATACCCGCTCTGGGGCCAACGTCCTGACTTTC.

The sample holds a few counts of this clone. The chain joins TRBV6-6 to TRBJ2-7; weak D call: TRBD2 (5 bases). The germline V gene encodes CDR1 MNHNY and CDR2 SVGAGI (reference sequence). V lost 6 bases and J 5 bases, leaving 14 bases between the germline ends. The CDR3 consists of 13 residues. DNA for the CDR3: TGTGCCAGCAGCCCTCCGGGATTTGACGAGCAGTACTTC. Its translation: CASSPPGFDEQYF.

The chain joins TRBV5-1 to TRBJ1-1; D call uncertain. V lost 5 bases and J 1 base, leaving 12 bases between the germline ends. Germline V lookup: CDR1 SGHRS, CDR2 YFSETQ. There are 14 residues in the CDR3. CDR3: CASSPFGRNTEAFF. The CDR3 region has the DNA TGCGCCAGCAGTCCCTTCGGTCGGAACACTGAAGCTTTCTTT.

J is TRBJ2-1 and V is TRBV9, with a possible D match to TRBD2 (5 bases). The CDR3 runs to 12 residues. Germline-derived CDR1 and CDR2 are SGDLS and YYNGEE. V gave up 2 bases and J gave up 9 bases, with 9 bases separating them. The CDR3 region is CASSVGLTEQFF. The CDR3 DNA reads TGTGCCAGCAGCGTTGGACTGACTGAGCAGTTCTTC.